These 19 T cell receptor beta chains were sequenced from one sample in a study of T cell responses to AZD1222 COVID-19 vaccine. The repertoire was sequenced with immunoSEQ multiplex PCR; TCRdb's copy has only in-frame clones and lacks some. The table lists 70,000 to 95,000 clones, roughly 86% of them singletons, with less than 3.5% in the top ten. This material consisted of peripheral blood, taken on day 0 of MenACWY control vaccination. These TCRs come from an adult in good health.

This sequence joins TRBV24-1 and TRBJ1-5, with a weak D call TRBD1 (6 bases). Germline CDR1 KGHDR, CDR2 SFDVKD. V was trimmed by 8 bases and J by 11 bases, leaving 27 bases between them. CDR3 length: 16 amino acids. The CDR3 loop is CATTGRPLRTGIAQHF. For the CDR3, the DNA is TGTGCCACCACCGGACGTCCCCTAAGAACAGGGATCGCCCAGCATTTT.

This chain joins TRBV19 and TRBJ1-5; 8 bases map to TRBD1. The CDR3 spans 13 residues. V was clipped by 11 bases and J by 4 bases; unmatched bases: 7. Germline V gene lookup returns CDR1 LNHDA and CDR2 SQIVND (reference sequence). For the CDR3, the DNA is TGTGCCGGAGGACAGGGCCGGAATCAGCCCCAGCATTTT. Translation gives CAGGQGRNQPQHF. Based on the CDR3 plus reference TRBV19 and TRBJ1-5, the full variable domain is DGGITQSPKYLFRKEGQNVTLSCEQNLNHDAMYWYRQDPGQGLRLIYYSQIVNDFQKGDIAEGYSVSREKKESFPLTVTSAQKNPTAFYLCAGGQGRNQPQHFGDGTRLSIL.

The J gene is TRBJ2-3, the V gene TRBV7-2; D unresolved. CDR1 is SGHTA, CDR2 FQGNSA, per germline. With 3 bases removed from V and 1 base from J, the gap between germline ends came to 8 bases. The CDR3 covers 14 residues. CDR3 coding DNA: TGTGCCAGCAGCTTTTCCAGCGGCACAGATACGCAGTATTTT. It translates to CASSFSSGTDTQYF.

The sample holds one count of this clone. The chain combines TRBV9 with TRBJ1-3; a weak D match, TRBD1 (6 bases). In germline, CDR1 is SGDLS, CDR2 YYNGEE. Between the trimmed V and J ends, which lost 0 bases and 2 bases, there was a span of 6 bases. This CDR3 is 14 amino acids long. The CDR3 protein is CASSVDRAGNTIYF. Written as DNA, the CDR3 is TGTGCCAGCAGCGTAGACAGGGCTGGAAACACCATATATTTT.

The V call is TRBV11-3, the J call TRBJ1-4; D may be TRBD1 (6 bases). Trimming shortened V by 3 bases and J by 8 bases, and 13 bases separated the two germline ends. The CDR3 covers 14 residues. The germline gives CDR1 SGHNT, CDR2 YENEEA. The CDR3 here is CASSLGGQSEKLFF. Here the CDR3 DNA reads TGTGCCAGCAGCTTGGGGGGGCAATCGGAAAAACTGTTTTTT.

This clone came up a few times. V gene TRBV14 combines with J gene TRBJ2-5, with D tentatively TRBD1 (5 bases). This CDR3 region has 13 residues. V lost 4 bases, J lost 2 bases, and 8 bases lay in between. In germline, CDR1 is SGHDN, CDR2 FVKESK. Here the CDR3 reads CASSRAGQETQYF. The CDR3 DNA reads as TGTGCCAGCAGCCGCGCAGGGCAAGAGACCCAGTACTTC.

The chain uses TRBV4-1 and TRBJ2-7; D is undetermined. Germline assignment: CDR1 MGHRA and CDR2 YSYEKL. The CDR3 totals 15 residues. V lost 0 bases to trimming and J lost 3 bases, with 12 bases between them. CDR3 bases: TGCGCCAGCAGCCAAGATCCCCAGGACGTCTACGAGCAGTACTTC. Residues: CASSQDPQDVYEQYF.

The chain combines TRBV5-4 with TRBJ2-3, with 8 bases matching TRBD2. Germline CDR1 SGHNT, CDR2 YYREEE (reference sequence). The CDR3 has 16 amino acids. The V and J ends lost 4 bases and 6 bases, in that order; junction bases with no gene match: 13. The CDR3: CASSRGGTALRDTQYF. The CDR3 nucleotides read TGTGCCAGCAGCCGGGGGGGGACTGCCCTGAGGGATACGCAGTATTTT.

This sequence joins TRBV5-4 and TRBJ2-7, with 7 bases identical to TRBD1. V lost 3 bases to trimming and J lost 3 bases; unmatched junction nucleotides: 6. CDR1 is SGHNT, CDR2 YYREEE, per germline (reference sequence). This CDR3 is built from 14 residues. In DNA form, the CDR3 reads TGTGCCAGCAGCTCCCAGGGGGAAGGCTACGAGCAGTACTTC. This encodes CASSSQGEGYEQYF. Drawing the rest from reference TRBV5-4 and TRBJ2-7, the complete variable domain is ETGVTQSPTHLIKTRGQQVTLRCSSQSGHNTVSWYQQALGQGPQFIFQYYREEENGRGNFPPRFSGLQFPNYSSELNVNALELDDSALYLCASSSQGEGYEQYFGPGTRLTVT.

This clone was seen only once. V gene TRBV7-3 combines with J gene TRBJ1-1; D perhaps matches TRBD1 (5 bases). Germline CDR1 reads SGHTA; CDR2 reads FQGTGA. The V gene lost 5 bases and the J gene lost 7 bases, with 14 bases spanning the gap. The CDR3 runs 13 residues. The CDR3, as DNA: TGTGCCAGCAGCGCCAACCATCAGGGTGAAGCTTTCTTT. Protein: CASSANHQGEAFF.

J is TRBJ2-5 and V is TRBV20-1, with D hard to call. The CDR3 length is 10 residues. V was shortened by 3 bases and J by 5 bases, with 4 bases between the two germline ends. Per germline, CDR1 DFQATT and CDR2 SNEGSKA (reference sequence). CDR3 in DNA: TGCAGTGCTAGTTGGGAGACCCAGTACTTC. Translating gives CSASWETQYF.

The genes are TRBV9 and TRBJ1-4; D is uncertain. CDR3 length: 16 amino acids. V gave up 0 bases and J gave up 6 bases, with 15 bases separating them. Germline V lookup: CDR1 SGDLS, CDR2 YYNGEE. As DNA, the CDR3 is TGTGCCAGCAGCGTAGAGTGGAGGTCCCCCTATGAAAAACTGTTTTTT. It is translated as CASSVEWRSPYEKLFF. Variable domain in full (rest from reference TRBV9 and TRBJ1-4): DSGVTQTPKHLITATGQRVTLRCSPRSGDLSVYWYQQSLDQGLQFLIQYYNGEERAKGNILERFSAQQFPDLHSELNLSSLELGDSALYFCASSVEWRSPYEKLFFGSGTQLSVL.

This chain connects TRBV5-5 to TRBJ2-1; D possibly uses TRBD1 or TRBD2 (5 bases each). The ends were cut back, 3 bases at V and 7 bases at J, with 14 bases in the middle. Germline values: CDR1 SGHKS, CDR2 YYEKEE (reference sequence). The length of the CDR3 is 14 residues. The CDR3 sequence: CASSWDLPSNEQFF. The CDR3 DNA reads TGTGCCAGCAGCTGGGACCTCCCTTCAAATGAGCAGTTCTTC.

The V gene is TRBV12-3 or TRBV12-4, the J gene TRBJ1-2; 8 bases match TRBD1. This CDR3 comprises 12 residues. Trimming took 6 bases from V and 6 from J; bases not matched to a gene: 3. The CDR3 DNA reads TGTGCCAGCAGCGCAGGGGGCGATGGCTACACCTTC. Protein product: CASSAGGDGYTF.

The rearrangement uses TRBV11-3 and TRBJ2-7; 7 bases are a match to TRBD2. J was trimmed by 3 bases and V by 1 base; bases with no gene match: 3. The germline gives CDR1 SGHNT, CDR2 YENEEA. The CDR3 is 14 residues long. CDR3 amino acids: CASSLGGGVYEQYF. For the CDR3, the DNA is TGTGCCAGCAGCTTAGGCGGGGGTGTCTACGAGCAGTACTTC.

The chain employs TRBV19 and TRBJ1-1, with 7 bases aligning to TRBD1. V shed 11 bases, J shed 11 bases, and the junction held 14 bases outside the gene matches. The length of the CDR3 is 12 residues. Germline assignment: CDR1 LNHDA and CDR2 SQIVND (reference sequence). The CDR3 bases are TGTGCCTCTCAGGGGGACAGTTCTTGGGCTTTCTTT. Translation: CASQGDSSWAFF. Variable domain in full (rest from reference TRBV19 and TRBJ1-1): DGGITQSPKYLFRKEGQNVTLSCEQNLNHDAMYWYRQDPGQGLRLIYYSQIVNDFQKGDIAEGYSVSREKKESFPLTVTSAQKNPTAFYLCASQGDSSWAFFGQGTRLTVV.

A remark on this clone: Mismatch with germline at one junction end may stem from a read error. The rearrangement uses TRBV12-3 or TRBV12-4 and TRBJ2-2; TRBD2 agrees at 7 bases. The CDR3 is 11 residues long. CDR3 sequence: CASSLGGGLFF. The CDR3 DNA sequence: TGTGCCAGCAGTTTAGGGGGGGGGCTGTTTTTT.

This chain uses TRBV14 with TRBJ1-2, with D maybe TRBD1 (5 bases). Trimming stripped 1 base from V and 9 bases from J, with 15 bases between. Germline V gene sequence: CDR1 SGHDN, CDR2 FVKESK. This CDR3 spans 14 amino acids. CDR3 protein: CASSQAVQAQSYTF. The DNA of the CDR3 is TGTGCCAGCAGCCAAGCAGTACAGGCGCAAAGCTACACCTTC.

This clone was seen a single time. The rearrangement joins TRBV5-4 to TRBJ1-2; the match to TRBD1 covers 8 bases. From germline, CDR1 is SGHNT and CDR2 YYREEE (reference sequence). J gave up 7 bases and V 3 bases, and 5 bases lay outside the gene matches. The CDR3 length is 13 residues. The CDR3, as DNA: TGTGCCAGCAGCTCCCAGGGGGCAAGTGGCTACACCTTC. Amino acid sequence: CASSSQGASGYTF.